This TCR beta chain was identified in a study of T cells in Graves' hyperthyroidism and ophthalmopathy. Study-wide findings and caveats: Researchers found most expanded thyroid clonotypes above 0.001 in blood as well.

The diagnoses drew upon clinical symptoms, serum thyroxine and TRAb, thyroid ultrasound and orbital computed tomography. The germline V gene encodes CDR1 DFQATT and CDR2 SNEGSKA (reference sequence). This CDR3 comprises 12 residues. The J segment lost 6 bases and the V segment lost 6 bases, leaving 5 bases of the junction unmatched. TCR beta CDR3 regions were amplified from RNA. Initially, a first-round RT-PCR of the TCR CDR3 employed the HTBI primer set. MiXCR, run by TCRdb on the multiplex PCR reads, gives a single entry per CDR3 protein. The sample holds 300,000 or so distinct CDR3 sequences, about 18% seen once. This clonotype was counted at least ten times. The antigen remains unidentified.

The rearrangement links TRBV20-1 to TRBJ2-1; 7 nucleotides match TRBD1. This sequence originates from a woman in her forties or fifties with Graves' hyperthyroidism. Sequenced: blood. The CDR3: CSAGGQANEQFF. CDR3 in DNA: TGCAGTGCCGGAGGACAGGCCAATGAGCAGTTCTTC.